These 5 T cell receptor beta chains came from one sample sequenced in a study of blood T cell repertoires in COVID-19. Generated by immunoSEQ multiplex PCR, the TCRdb table keeps only in-frame clones and is missing some. Seen here are hundreds of thousands of clones, around nine tenths observed once, and the top ten hold under 2%. Sequenced: peripheral blood. The receptors stem from a woman aged 55-69 years who had recovered from COVID-19.

The CDR3 is CASSLRGDTYEQYF. The CDR3 bases are TGTGCCAGCAGTTTAAGGGGCGACACCTACGAGCAGTACTTC. The J gene is TRBJ2-7, the V gene TRBV27, with TRBD1 as a possible D gene (5 bases). This CDR3 has 14 amino acids. Deletions cut 2 bases from V and 2 bases from J, with 10 bases between. Per germline, CDR1 MNHEY and CDR2 SMNVEV (reference sequence).

V and J are TRBV18 and TRBJ2-1; D perhaps matches TRBD1 (5 bases). The CDR3 spans 14 residues. V shed 6 bases and J shed 1 base, with 10 bases lying between them. Germline loops: CDR1 KGHSH, CDR2 LQKENI. For the CDR3, the DNA is TGTGCCAGCTCGATGACAGATTCCTACAATGAGCAGTTCTTC. Protein sequence: CASSMTDSYNEQFF.

As to this clone: This sample also contains other DNA sequences that code for the same CDR3. The V gene is TRBV7-2, the J gene TRBJ2-6; D perhaps matches TRBD1 (6 bases). The CDR3 is 15 amino acids. Germline values: CDR1 SGHTA, CDR2 FQGNSA. Trimming removed 5 bases at V and 4 bases at J, with 12 bases between. CDR3 coding DNA: TGTGCCAGCAGCCCCCAGGGGACCGGGGCCAACGTCCTGACTTTC. It yields the protein CASSPQGTGANVLTF.

This chain links TRBV12-3 or TRBV12-4 with TRBJ1-1; TRBD1 might be the D (6 bases). Trimming left V 3 bases short and J 6 bases short, with 11 bases between. The CDR3 totals 13 residues. CDR3 bases: TGTGCCAGCAGTTTGAGACAGGAGGCTGAAGCTTTCTTT. Protein sequence: CASSLRQEAEAFF.

The CDR3 loop reads CASSLDFSSYNEQFF. The CDR3 DNA is TGTGCCAGCAGTCTAGACTTCAGCTCCTACAATGAGCAGTTCTTC. The V and J genes are TRBV28 and TRBJ2-1; D is uncertain. V lost 5 bases and J lost 0, with 11 bases in between. Per the germline V gene, CDR1 is MDHEN and CDR2 is SYDVKM. The CDR3 runs 15 residues.